These 31 T cell receptor beta chains were sequenced from one sample in a study of human T cells and chemical hapten exposure (dated by TCRdb to the early 2020s). What this sample's time point label stands for: pre-sensitization, week 0. Read against the paper, the sample's treatment or condition label means: therapeutic diphenylcyclopropenone sensitization with weekly scalp DPC. The library was made by RACE. The run used a NextSeq 500. TCRdb took the public reads, trimmed them with fastp at Q25, ran MiXCR for clone calling and kept in-frame beta chains. Each entry is one CDR3 protein sequence, shown with its most common DNA and genes. The sample has under 300,000 distinct CDR3 sequences on record, 7.5% to 8% of them singletons. Of the sample, roughly 1.2% falls within the top ten clones. Source: whole blood, taken in connection with sensitization to the hapten diphenylcyclopropenone (DPC). These receptor sequences come from a man aged 18 to 29 with alopecia areata. Some clones in this sample may be carry-over from other donors' samples.

The gene calls are TRBV12-3 or TRBV12-4 and TRBJ1-5; unclear D gene. CDR3 length: 12 residues. V lost 6 bases, J lost 5 bases, and 8 bases lay in between. The CDR3 loop reads CASSARYQPQHF. The CDR3 DNA reads as TGTGCCAGCAGCGCACGTTATCAGCCCCAGCATTTT.

The rearrangement links TRBV6-4 to TRBJ2-3; 7 bases map to TRBD2. V lost 5 bases and J lost 1; bases outside the gene matches: 12. Germline values: CDR1 MRHNA, CDR2 SNTAGT. This CDR3 is built from 17 residues. The DNA of the CDR3 is TGTGCCAGCAGTCTAACACTATTAGCGGGTCGCACAGATACGCAGTATTTT. Its translation: CASSLTLLAGRTDTQYF.

This clonotype has ten or more counts. The CDR3 here is CASSQIDSLNTGELFF. For the CDR3, the DNA is TGCGCCAGCAGCCAAATAGACAGCCTGAACACCGGGGAGCTGTTTTTT. The chain employs TRBV4-3 and TRBJ2-2; D possibly corresponds to TRBD1 (5 bases). In germline, CDR1 is LGHNA, CDR2 YSLEER. Trimming left V 2 bases short and J 1 base short, with 11 bases between. This CDR3 region has 16 residues.

The chain uses TRBV6-2 or TRBV6-3 and TRBJ2-4; possibly TRBD1 for D (6 bases). V was cut by 4 bases and J by 0 bases, with 16 bases left in between. Germline CDR1 is MNHEY and CDR2 is SVGEGT. The CDR3 totals 17 residues. The CDR3 spells CASSWGTLELAKNIQYF. The CDR3 coding sequence is TGTGCCAGCAGTTGGGGGACATTGGAACTAGCCAAAAACATTCAGTACTTC.

This clonotype was seen many times. The rearrangement joins TRBV18 to TRBJ1-1; D is unclear. Germline CDR1 is KGHSH and CDR2 is LQKENI. The V gene lost 4 bases and the J gene lost 8 bases, with 8 bases spanning the gap. The CDR3 length is 11 residues. The CDR3 sequence is CASSLDAEAFF. The CDR3 DNA sequence: TGTGCCAGCTCACTAGACGCGGAAGCTTTCTTT.

V and J are TRBV6-1 and TRBJ2-6; D is unresolved. Germline V gene lookup returns CDR1 MNHNS and CDR2 SASEGT. The CDR3 length is 16 residues. V was shortened by 6 bases and J by 0 bases, with 12 bases between the two germline ends. In nucleotides, the CDR3 is TGTGCCAGCAGACCCTCGAAGAGCTCTGGGGCCAACGTCCTGACTTTC. It is translated as CASRPSKSSGANVLTF.

There are many counts of this clonotype. The chain employs TRBV4-1 and TRBJ1-2, with no clear D. The CDR3 spans 13 residues. Germline V lookup: CDR1 MGHRA, CDR2 YSYEKL. Trimming pared 0 bases from V and 8 bases from J, leaving 10 bases between. The CDR3 sequence is CASSQDHQRGYTF. CDR3 sequence (DNA): TGCGCCAGCAGCCAAGACCATCAAAGGGGCTACACCTTC.

This clonotype was picked up a small number of times. The chain combines TRBV4-3 with TRBJ1-1; no firm D call. The CDR3 sequence is 16 residues long. In germline, CDR1 is LGHNA, CDR2 YSLEER. V lost 1 base to trimming and J lost 8 bases, with 20 bases between them. As DNA, the CDR3 is TGCGCCAGCAGCCAAGGTTTGGGTCGACACTTTGAGGAAGCTTTCTTT. Its translation: CASSQGLGRHFEEAFF.

This sequence joins TRBV5-4 and TRBJ2-5; no firm D call. V was shortened by 4 bases and J by 3 bases, with 13 bases between the two germline ends. The CDR3 loop spans 14 amino acids. Germline V gene data show CDR1 as SGHNT and CDR2 as YYREEE (reference sequence). The CDR3 coding sequence is TGTGCCAGCAGCATTGGGAACAGAGAAGAGACCCAGTACTTC. This gives the protein CASSIGNREETQYF.

This clonotype was detected once. The chain recombines TRBV29-1 with TRBJ2-7; D remains ambiguous. Trimming stripped 7 bases from V and 3 bases from J, with 16 bases between. The CDR3 consists of 13 residues. Germline V gene sequence: CDR1 SQVTM, CDR2 ANQGSEA. The CDR3 loop reads CSASGRRIYEQYF. In DNA form, the CDR3 reads TGCAGCGCGTCGGGCAGGCGCATCTACGAGCAGTACTTC.

This clonotype occurred many times. This sequence joins TRBV12-3 or TRBV12-4 and TRBJ1-3; 7 nucleotides line up with TRBD1. The ends lost 6 bases at V and 2 bases at J; junction bases unmatched: 4. The CDR3 is 14 residues long. CDR3 region: CASRETGPGNTIYF. The CDR3 coding sequence is TGTGCCAGCAGGGAGACAGGGCCTGGAAACACCATATATTTT.

This clonotype was seen more than once but under ten times. The chain links TRBV7-2 to TRBJ2-2; 10 nucleotides align to TRBD1. The CDR3 runs 18 residues. Germline-derived CDR1 and CDR2 are SGHTA and FQGNSA. V lost 5 bases to trimming and J lost 6 bases; unmatched junction nucleotides: 15. CDR3 nucleotide sequence: TGTGCCAGCAGCCCTCACTCCCGACAGGGGGCGCGAGCCGGGGAGCTGTTTTTT. It translates to CASSPHSRQGARAGELFF.

This clonotype was recorded many times. J is TRBJ2-3 and V is TRBV20-1; TRBD2 matches at 8 bases. CDR3 length: 15 amino acids. Germline CDR1 is DFQATT and CDR2 is SNEGSKA (reference sequence). Unmatched junction bases numbered 8, after V lost 1 base and J lost 5 bases. CDR3 in DNA: TGCAGTGCTAGAGTGGGACTAGTCGGTGGAGATACGCAGTATTTT. It yields the protein CSARVGLVGGDTQYF.

Notes on this clonotype: Given the absence of the conserved phenylalanine or tryptophan at the CDR3 end, a read error is likely. J is TRBJ1-1 and V is TRBV11-2; D gene ambiguous. Germline CDR1 and CDR2: SGHAT and FQNNGV. The CDR3 length is 12 residues. Trimming cost V 4 bases and J 9 bases, with 12 bases left between them. CDR3 amino acids: CASSSRTDKAFL. The CDR3 nucleotides read TGTGCCAGCAGCTCAAGGACCGATAAAGCTTTCCTT.

The V gene is TRBV5-1, the J gene TRBJ2-7; perhaps D is TRBD1 or TRBD2 (5 bases each). V lost 3 bases and J 4 bases, leaving 14 bases between the germline ends. The CDR3 extends over 14 amino acids. From germline, CDR1 is SGHRS and CDR2 YFSETQ. CDR3 in amino acids: CASSYRDGEYEQYF. CDR3 DNA: TGCGCCAGCAGCTACCGGGACGGAGAGTACGAGCAGTACTTC.

This chain uses TRBV20-1 with TRBJ1-6; maybe TRBD1 (5 bases). Per germline, CDR1 DFQATT and CDR2 SNEGSKA (reference sequence). The V end lost 4 bases, the J end lost 10 bases, and 17 bases lay between the germline ends. This CDR3 has 14 amino acids. In nucleotides, the CDR3 is TGCAGTGCTAAGAAGGGGCCCCCGGGGTCACCCCTCCACTTT. This encodes CSAKKGPPGSPLHF.

In this sample, this clonotype turned up a few times. The chain is built from TRBV20-1 and TRBJ2-1; 12 nucleotides agree with TRBD1. Germline lookup yields CDR1 DFQATT and CDR2 SNEGSKA (reference sequence). V lost 7 bases, J lost 3 bases, and 4 bases stayed unmatched. The CDR3 consists of 14 residues. CDR3 nucleotide sequence: TGCAGTGTCGGGACAGGGGGCGACTACAATGAGCAGTTCTTC. Encoded protein: CSVGTGGDYNEQFF.

This clonotype was detected ten times or more. The rearrangement links TRBV7-9 to TRBJ2-1; D is undetermined. The germline CDR1 and CDR2 sequences are SEHNR and FQNEAQ (reference sequence). The CDR3 spans 12 residues. V was cut by 2 bases and J by 6 bases, with 5 bases left in between. CDR3 amino acids: CASSLSSNEQFF. The CDR3 DNA sequence: TGTGCCAGCAGCTTAAGTAGCAATGAGCAGTTCTTC.

This clonotype has just a few counts. J is TRBJ2-3 and V is TRBV4-2; 9 nucleotides line up with TRBD1. The V gene's germline CDR1 is LGHNA and CDR2 YNFKEQ. This CDR3 comprises 16 residues. The ends lost 4 bases at V and 3 bases at J; junction bases unmatched: 8. The CDR3 coding sequence is TGTGCCAGCAGCCTAGGGACAGGGTCTACGACAGATACGCAGTATTTT. This codes for CASSLGTGSTTDTQYF.

This clonotype appeared many times. The chain has TRBV7-9 and TRBJ2-2, with TRBD1 identical over 7 bases. Trimming cost V 4 bases and J 0 bases; bases outside gene matches: 5. This CDR3 comprises 16 residues. CDR1 and CDR2 (germline): SEHNR, FQNEAQ (reference sequence). For the CDR3, the DNA is TGTGCCAGCAGCTCGAGACAGGGAGCGAACACCGGGGAGCTGTTTTTT. Amino acids: CASSSRQGANTGELFF.

This clonotype was observed a handful of times. The chain joins TRBV7-2 to TRBJ1-3, with 7 bases lining up with TRBD1. Per germline, CDR1 SGHTA and CDR2 FQGNSA. The CDR3 loop spans 17 amino acids. The V segment lost 1 base and the J segment 0 bases; nucleotides outside the gene matches: 6. CDR3 coding DNA: TGTGCCAGCAGCTTAGTACAGGGGCCGACCTCTGGAAACACCATATATTTT. It encodes CASSLVQGPTSGNTIYF.

This clonotype was counted many times. The rearrangement uses TRBV29-1 and TRBJ2-1; TRBD2 agrees at 8 bases. CDR1 SQVTM and CDR2 ANQGSEA come from the germline V gene. The CDR3 has 14 residues. J lost 8 bases, V lost 3 bases, and 9 bases had no gene match. The CDR3 DNA sequence: TGCAGCGTTGATGGACTAGCAAGGGGGGATGAGCAGTTCTTC. Protein sequence: CSVDGLARGDEQFF.

The chain joins TRBV4-3 to TRBJ2-7; 15 bases line up with TRBD2. The CDR3 sequence is 16 residues long. V shed 3 bases, J shed 6 bases, and the junction held 6 bases outside the gene matches. Per germline, CDR1 LGHNA and CDR2 YSLEER. The CDR3 region is CASSQGLAGGRSEQYF. CDR3 nucleotides: TGCGCCAGCAGCCAGGGACTAGCGGGGGGTCGGAGCGAGCAGTACTTC.

There are many counts of this clonotype. V usage is TRBV7-2 and J usage is TRBJ1-4; maybe TRBD1 (6 bases). Trimming left V 5 bases short and J 0 bases short, with 13 bases between. This CDR3 has 16 amino acids. CDR1 is SGHTA and CDR2 is FQGNSA in the germline V gene. This chain's CDR3 is CASSLWTDATNEKLFF. Here the CDR3 DNA reads TGTGCCAGCAGCCTATGGACAGATGCAACTAATGAAAAACTGTTTTTT. Together with reference TRBV7-2 and TRBJ1-4, the CDR3 gives the full variable domain: GAGVSQSPSNKVTEKGKDVELRCDPISGHTALYWYRQSLGQGLEFLIYFQGNSAPDKSGLPSDRFSAERTGGSVSTLTIQRTQQEDSAVYLCASSLWTDATNEKLFFGSGTQLSVL.

This clonotype has just a few counts. The chain employs TRBV6-1 and TRBJ2-2; TRBD1 might be the D (5 bases). This CDR3 spans 16 amino acids. Trimming took off 7 bases at V and 0 bases at J, with 15 bases between the two ends. Germline CDR1 reads MNHNS; CDR2 reads SASEGT. The DNA of the CDR3 is TGTGCCAGCACCCCTGACAGAACCGCGAACACCGGGGAGCTGTTTTTT. Amino acid sequence: CASTPDRTANTGELFF.

In this sample, this clonotype turned up a few times. The chain employs TRBV7-2 and TRBJ2-7, with 10 bases that match TRBD1. The V gene end was trimmed by 5 bases and the J gene end by 6 bases; junction bases not matched to a gene: 7. This CDR3 is 14 amino acids long. Germline values: CDR1 SGHTA, CDR2 FQGNSA. The CDR3 DNA sequence: TGTGCCAGCAGCACCAGACAGGGGGCTGGCGAGCAGTACTTC. As protein: CASSTRQGAGEQYF.

The chain carries TRBV20-1 and TRBJ1-2; tentative D call: TRBD1 (6 bases). Germline-derived CDR1 and CDR2 are DFQATT and SNEGSKA (reference sequence). The CDR3 spans 13 residues. V lost 1 base and J lost 8, with 14 bases in between. This CDR3 is CSARGEQGEGYTF. CDR3 nucleotide sequence: TGCAGTGCTAGAGGGGAACAGGGAGAGGGCTACACCTTC.

The chain recombines TRBV20-1 with TRBJ1-6, with D unresolved. This CDR3 comprises 14 residues. Germline values: CDR1 DFQATT, CDR2 SNEGSKA (reference sequence). Trimming removed 0 bases from V and 14 bases from J, with 17 bases in between. The chain's CDR3 is CSARDQKQPITLHF. The CDR3 DNA sequence: TGCAGTGCTAGAGATCAAAAACAGCCCATCACCCTCCACTTT.

The V and J genes are TRBV20-1 and TRBJ1-5, with TRBD1 matching 7 bases. The J segment lost 7 bases and the V segment lost 4 bases, leaving 4 bases of the junction unmatched. Germline assignment: CDR1 DFQATT and CDR2 SNEGSKA (reference sequence). This CDR3 is built from 12 residues. The CDR3 DNA is TGCAGTGCTAAAAGGACAGGCCAGCCCCAGCATTTT. Protein sequence: CSAKRTGQPQHF.

The table lists this clonotype with a few counts. The chain has TRBV6-2 or TRBV6-3 and TRBJ1-4; tentatively, D is TRBD1 (6 bases). The CDR3 length is 16 residues. Germline values: CDR1 MNHEY, CDR2 SVGEGT. V was shortened by 5 bases and J by 8 bases, with 21 bases between the two germline ends. CDR3 DNA sequence: TGTGCCAGCAGTGAGGACCAACAGGGCAGGCGGGAAAAACTGTTTTTT. Amino acid sequence: CASSEDQQGRREKLFF.

The chain carries TRBV7-3 and TRBJ1-6; D remains ambiguous. V shed 5 bases and J shed 6 bases, with 8 bases lying between them. The germline gives CDR1 SGHTA, CDR2 FQGTGA. The CDR3 contains 13 residues. The CDR3 nucleotides are TGTGCCAGCAGCCCGACCCGTAATTCACCCCTCCACTTT. As protein: CASSPTRNSPLHF.